This entry describes one T cell receptor beta chain. In the original analysis: Researchers report that nucleated cell counts were estimated from reference gene primer amplification. This table comes from immunoSEQ multiplex PCR, and its TCRdb copy is limited to in-frame clones, with some not included. V and J calls and clone size are those listed in that table; D and trimming were worked out from the DNA. Seen here are about 140,000 clones, roughly 80% observed once, and the top ten hold approximately 9%. This specimen belongs to a study of blood T cell repertoires in COVID-19. Study as a whole: Acute-phase and convalescent COVID-19 samples originated in the United States, Italy and Spain. PBMCs, B-cell-depleted T cells, or T cells provided the cDNA or gDNA that made up the material.

Looked up from germline, CDR1 is SEHNR and CDR2 is FQNEAQ (reference sequence). With V trimmed by 5 bases and J by 3 bases, 4 bases remained unmatched. The CDR3 contains 15 residues. The chain joins TRBV7-9 to TRBJ2-6, with 7 nucleotides matching TRBD1. The clonotype comes from a woman in her fifties or sixties with active or convalescent COVID-19. The source material was peripheral blood. The CDR3 region has the DNA TGTGCCAGCAGCGCACAGGGGTTTGGGGCCAACGTCCTGACTTTC. This gives the protein CASSAQGFGANVLTF.